This paragraph covers one T cell receptor beta chain sequence. This sample was included in a study of blood T cell repertoires in COVID-19. Study context: Spain, Italy and the United States supplied samples that represented acute and convalescent COVID-19. The cDNA or gDNA used as material had been derived from T cells, B-cell-depleted T cells, or PBMCs.

V lost 4 bases and J 5 bases, leaving 11 bases between the germline ends. CDR1 and CDR2 from the germline V gene are GTSNPN and SVGIG (reference sequence). The CDR3 is 12 residues long. Per the original data handling: Amplification of reference gene primers provided the estimated nucleated cell counts. TCRdb's table, derived via immunoSEQ multiplex PCR, lists solely in-frame clones and lacks some. V, J and clone size derive from that table, while D and trimming were established from the DNA sequence. Counted here are about 110,000 clones, approximately 89% occurring once; the ten biggest clones make up about 4.5%.

The TCR originated in a man aged 35 to 55 with acute or convalescent COVID-19. The source material was peripheral blood. This chain joins TRBV30 and TRBJ2-5, with a weak D call TRBD2 (5 bases). The DNA for the CDR3 is TGTGCCTGGATGCGGGTAAAGGAGACCCAGTACTTC. Translation gives CAWMRVKETQYF.